The T cell receptor beta chain under discussion was sequenced for a study of a mutant IDH1 vaccine in newly diagnosed glioma. Across the whole study: The treated group averaged approximately 42 years old and was roughly 62% male, about 40% female. Previous treatment comprised radiotherapy, temozolomide, or both, mostly both. Findings and caveats of the study: The study observed vaccine-induced immune responses in more than 80% of patients. With respect to changes in top peripheral T cell clonotypes, pseudoprogression seemed unrelated.

As to time point: baseline, week 1 (first vaccination visit). The treatment here: pre-vaccination baseline after standard-of-care therapy. This clone was observed a single time. Antigen: not known. The CDR3 loop spans 15 amino acids. Trimming removed 0 bases from V and 3 bases from J; junction bases left unmatched: 5. From germline, CDR1 is SGHRS and CDR2 YFSETQ. Data came from immunoSEQ multiplex PCR; TCRdb stores just in-frame clones and leaves some out. The sample holds some 70,000 clones; roughly 78% are singletons and the top ten take around 8.8%. The V gene is TRBV5-1, the J gene TRBJ2-7; 8 bases agree with TRBD2. This TCR was sampled from a man aged 50-60 years with glioma. The specimen comprised PBMCs, sampled from a glioma patient treated with radiotherapy, temozolomide or both. The CDR3 here is CASSLATGGVYEQYF. Here the CDR3 DNA reads TGCGCCAGCAGCTTGGCGACGGGGGGGGTCTACGAGCAGTACTTC. The full variable domain, completed using reference TRBV5-1 and TRBJ2-7, is KAGVTQTPRYLIKTRGQQVTLSCSPISGHRSVSWYQQTPGQGLQFLFEYFSETQRNKGNFPGRFSGRQFSNSRSEMNVSTLELGDSALYLCASSLATGGVYEQYFGPGTRLTVT.